Sequencing of this T cell receptor beta chain was carried out in a study of T cells in Graves' hyperthyroidism and ophthalmopathy. At the level of the study: Peripheral blood was obtained at initial diagnosis, preceding any treatment.

Notes on the study in general: Blood also carried most thyroid clonotypes expanded above 0.001.

In regard to this clonotype: Its matching antigen is unknown.

Clinical Activity Scores of at least 3, NOSPECS grades of at least 4 and durations under 3 months characterized ophthalmopathy patients. Clinical symptoms, serum thyroxine and TRAb, thyroid ultrasound and orbital computed tomography together formed the diagnostic basis. The CDR3 totals 13 residues. Germline CDR1 LGHNA, CDR2 YSLEER. Trimming pared 5 bases from V and 4 bases from J, leaving 11 bases between. The source material, RNA transcripts, was used to amplify TCR beta CDR3 regions. HTBI primers were used for first-round RT-PCR of the TCR CDR3. One entry per CDR3 protein, called by TCRdb with MiXCR from the multiplex PCR reads. The data show hundreds of thousands of distinct CDR3 sequences, approximately 16% seen once.

The sample taken for sequencing was blood. The receptor's source is a woman between 18 and 29 years old with Graves' ophthalmopathy. The chain has TRBV4-3 and TRBJ1-2, with D possibly TRBD1 on 5 matching bases. CDR3 in DNA: TGCGCCAGCAGCAGAGAAGGGACCTATGGCTACACCTTC. Translation gives CASSREGTYGYTF.